These T cell receptor beta chains were read from a single sample in a study of Graves' ophthalmopathy and Graves' hyperthyroidism. TCRdb called the multiplex PCR reads again in MiXCR, with one record for every CDR3 protein. This table holds approximately 330,000 distinct CDR3 sequences, around a sixth found once. Sequences were obtained from peripheral blood. The receptors come from an adult man with Graves' ophthalmopathy. CDR3s include the opening cysteine and the closing phenylalanine or tryptophan. Fields, in order: D gene, J gene, clone size, CDR3 length, V gene, CDR3 DNA, CDR3 protein. D genes are given only for firm matches. Only part of the rows carry a size: once, few, many, or a class if the clone is expanded.

. TRBJ1-2 . 14 TRBV15 TGTGCCACCAGCAGAGCCAGGGGAGTCTATGGCTACACCTTC CATSRARGVYGYTF
. TRBJ1-5 many 15 TRBV6-1 TGTGCCAGCAGTGAAATATATTGGGACCGAGGACCCCAGCATTTT CASSEIYWDRGPQHF
. TRBJ1-2 many 17 TRBV4-3 TGCGCCAGCAGCCAGGCGCCAGGAGATCCAACCCCCTATGGCTACACCTTC CASSQAPGDPTPYGYTF
. TRBJ1-2 many 13 TRBV5-1 TGCGCCAGCAGCTCCTCGGGGTGGGATGGCTACACCTTC CASSSSGWDGYTF
. TRBJ2-5 few 13 TRBV6-5 TGTGCCAGCAGTTCCTCAAGGCAAGAGACCCAGTACTTC CASSSSRQETQYF
. TRBJ2-2 . 15 TRBV7-2 TGTGCCAGCAGCACCAGGACAGTCGTCACCGGGGAGCTGTTTTTT CASSTRTVVTGELFF
. TRBJ2-7 . 13 TRBV28 TGTGCCAGCACAGAAGGGGGATCCTACGAGCAGTACTTC CASTEGGSYEQYF
TRBD1 TRBJ1-1 many 14 TRBV18 TGTGCCAGCTCACCTTACAGGGGTAGCACTGAAGCTTTCTTT CASSPYRGSTEAFF
. TRBJ2-7 many 15 TRBV5-1 TGCGCCAGCAGCTTGGGTGGCGGGAACACCTACGAGCAGTACTTC CASSLGGGNTYEQYF
. TRBJ2-7 many 13 TRBV20-1 TGCAGTGCTCCGACAGATATATACTACGAGCAGTACTTC CSAPTDIYYEQYF
. TRBJ2-5 . 15 TRBV4-3 TGCGCCAGCAGCCGCACTACGAGGGGTACAGAGACCCAGTACTTC CASSRTTRGTETQYF
. TRBJ2-5 few 16 TRBV6-1 TGTGCCAGCAGCACCATCGGACTCACAAACCAAGAGACCCAGTACTTC CASSTIGLTNQETQYF
TRBD1 TRBJ1-1 . 18 TRBV15 TGTGCCACCAGCAGAGGCCCTGGACAGGGGGCTGGGAACACTGAAGCTTTCTTT CATSRGPGQGAGNTEAFF
. TRBJ1-1 many 14 TRBV11-3 TGTGCCAGCAGCTTAGACTCGACCAACACTGAAGCTTTCTTT CASSLDSTNTEAFF
TRBD1 TRBJ1-6 . 15 TRBV3-1 TGTGCCAGCAGCCCGGTACAGGGGGCGAATTCACCCCTCCACTTT CASSPVQGANSPLHF
TRBD1 TRBJ1-1 many 15 TRBV28 TGTGCCAGCAGTCGACAGGGTTACAGAGGCACTGAAGCTTTCTTT CASSRQGYRGTEAFF
. TRBJ1-1 many 13 TRBV6-1 TGTGCCAGCAGTGGGCCCAGGTTTGGGGAAGCTTTCTTT CASSGPRFGEAFF
. TRBJ1-1 many 14 TRBV15 TGTGCCACCAGCAGCGACATAATGAACACTGAAGCTTTCTTT CATSSDIMNTEAFF
TRBD2 TRBJ2-5 many 14 TRBV20-1 TGCAGTGCCATTAGCGGGAGTAGGTCGGAGACCCAGTACTTC CSAISGSRSETQYF
TRBD1 TRBJ2-7 many 16 TRBV9 TGTGCCAGCAGCGTAGCCGGGACAGGGAATTCGGGCGAGCAGTACTTC CASSVAGTGNSGEQYF
. TRBJ1-5 many 15 TRBV6-2/TRBV6-3 TGTGCCACAAACAGTCCCCGCAGGACTGATCAGCCCCAGCATTTT CATNSPRRTDQPQHF
. TRBJ2-2 many 13 TRBV30 TGTGCCTGGGACCGGCGAGGTGGCGGGGAGCTGTTTTTT CAWDRRGGGELFF
TRBD1 TRBJ1-2 many 15 TRBV28 TGTGCCAGCAGTCCAAGGGGGGGACAGTTCTATGGCTACACCTTC CASSPRGGQFYGYTF
. TRBJ1-2 . 14 TRBV2 TGTGCCAGCACCACGGACAGACAGAACTATGGCTACACCTTC CASTTDRQNYGYTF
. TRBJ1-1 many 13 TRBV6-2/TRBV6-3 TGTGCCAGCTCCGAAGGGAGGGACACTGAAGCTTTCTTT CASSEGRDTEAFF
TRBD2 TRBJ2-7 few 17 TRBV12-3/TRBV12-4 TGTGCCAGCACCCCCGGGGGAGCGGGAGTCGCCTCCTACGAGCAGTACTTC CASTPGGAGVASYEQYF
. TRBJ1-5 many 15 TRBV2 TGTGCCAGCAGTGTCGATAGAGGCCGCAATCAGCCCCAGCATTTT CASSVDRGRNQPQHF
. TRBJ1-1 . 17 TRBV28 TGTGCCAGCAGCACCGGAGCTTCTTGGGTACGGAACACTGAAGCTTTCTTT CASSTGASWVRNTEAFF
TRBD1 TRBJ2-7 many 15 TRBV11-2 TGTGCCAGCAGCTCATTTCCGGGACAGCTCCACGAGCAGTACTTC CASSSFPGQLHEQYF
TRBD1 TRBJ2-5 many 15 TRBV2 TGTGCCAGCAGCCCGGCCCAGGGGGCGCACGAGACCCAGTACTTC CASSPAQGAHETQYF
. TRBJ2-6 many 14 TRBV20-1 TGCAGTGCCAGAGGGGCCCGGGTGTCCAACGTCCTGACTTTC CSARGARVSNVLTF
TRBD2 TRBJ2-5 . 15 TRBV12-5 TGTGCTAGTGGTTTGACTAGCGGGCTACAAGAGACCCAGTACTTC CASGLTSGLQETQYF
TRBD2 TRBJ2-7 many 14 TRBV20-1 TGCAGTGCTAGAGCGGGGGGAGAGAGATACGAGCAGTACTTC CSARAGGERYEQYF
. TRBJ1-1 . 16 TRBV19 TGTGCCAGTAGTATTCCGAGGCAACCACTGAACACTGAAGCTTTCTTT CASSIPRQPLNTEAFF
. TRBJ1-1 many 14 TRBV12-3/TRBV12-4 TGTGCCAGCAGCGACCAGGGGTTCCTCACTGAAGCTTTCTTT CASSDQGFLTEAFF
. TRBJ2-7 many 14 TRBV5-1 TGCGCCAGCGGCCGGGCAGGAATGGGCTACGAGCAGTACTTC CASGRAGMGYEQYF
TRBD1 TRBJ1-2 many 15 TRBV4-1 TGCGCCAGCAGCCAACGGCTGACAGGGCGTGGAGGCTACACCTTC CASSQRLTGRGGYTF
TRBD1 TRBJ1-1 many 16 TRBV7-2 TGTGCCAGCAACTCCGAGACAGGGAAGGTGAACACTGAAGCTTTCTTT CASNSETGKVNTEAFF
. TRBJ2-2 many 15 TRBV20-1 TGCAGTGCTCTCCCTTTCGGGAGGAACACCGGGGAGCTGTTTTTT CSALPFGRNTGELFF
TRBD1 TRBJ1-1 . 14 TRBV5-6 TGTGCCAGCAGCCCGGGACAGGGGAGGTACGCGGCTTTCTTT CASSPGQGRYAAFF
. TRBJ2-2 many 14 TRBV15 TGTGCCACCAGCAGATACAGGCCTCACGGGGAGCTGTTTTTT CATSRYRPHGELFF
TRBD2 TRBJ2-2 many 19 TRBV27 TGTGCCAGCAGTTTAGGGACTAGCGGGAGACCCCGAGCCACCGGGGAGCTGTTTTTT CASSLGTSGRPRATGELFF
TRBD1 TRBJ1-1 many 15 TRBV6-1 TGTGCCAGCAGTGGGGGGGACAGAGGTAGGACTGAAGCTTTCTTT CASSGGDRGRTEAFF
. TRBJ1-1 many 12 TRBV30 TGTGCCTGGATTCAGGGGTGGACTGAAGCTTTCTTT CAWIQGWTEAFF
. TRBJ2-7 many 16 TRBV7-2 TGTGCCAGCAGCTTAGTAGAACAGGGAGGGTTCTACGAGCAGTACTTC CASSLVEQGGFYEQYF
. TRBJ1-2 many 13 TRBV18 TGTGCCAGCTCAAAGGACAGCAACTATGGCTACACCTTC CASSKDSNYGYTF
. TRBJ1-3 . 17 TRBV3-1 TGTGCCAGCAGCCAAGCCTCCAGGTCCTTCTCTGGAAACACCATATATTTT CASSQASRSFSGNTIYF
. TRBJ1-1 many 11 TRBV6-5 TGTGCCAGCTTTTACAGCACTGAAGCTTTCTTT CASFYSTEAFF
TRBD2 TRBJ2-3 many 16 TRBV5-1 TGCGCCAGCAGCTTGGGGTCTAGCGGGGTTACAGATACGCAGTATTTT CASSLGSSGVTDTQYF
TRBD1 TRBJ2-2 . 15 TRBV11-3 TGTGCCAGCAGCCGCGGGACAGGGGAGGATGAGGAGCTGTTTTTT CASSRGTGEDEELFF
TRBD1 TRBJ1-2 many 15 TRBV30 TGTGCCTGGAGTGCGGACAGGGGCTTTAACTATGGCTACACCTTC CAWSADRGFNYGYTF
TRBD1 TRBJ1-5 many 13 TRBV2 TGTGCCAGCAGTGATCAGGGGGCCTCGCCCCAGCATTTT CASSDQGASPQHF
. TRBJ1-1 many 15 TRBV18 TGTGCCAGCTCACCATGGGGAAGTCTTAACACTGAAGCTTTCTTT CASSPWGSLNTEAFF
TRBD1 TRBJ1-1 many 13 TRBV4-3 TGCGCCAGCAGCCAAGTAGGGGGCGGTGAAGCTTTCTTT CASSQVGGGEAFF
. TRBJ1-2 many 15 TRBV19 TGTGCCAGTAGTATCGGAAGGGTCGGGAACTATGGCTACACCTTC CASSIGRVGNYGYTF
. TRBJ2-5 many 13 TRBV5-1 TGCGCCAGCAGCCCGGTTAAGGGGGAGACCCAGTACTTC CASSPVKGETQYF
. TRBJ1-1 many 15 TRBV6-1 TGTGCCAGCAGGGCTCCGAAGGTCCAAAGCACTGAAGCTTTCTTT CASRAPKVQSTEAFF